The rows below give T cell receptor beta chains drawn from one sample of a study of cytomegalovirus exposure and HLA in healthy donors. Profiling relied on immunoSEQ multiplex PCR, and the TCRdb table lists in-frame clones only, not all of them. The data show over 200,000 clones, under 90% seen once. Input material: PBMCs. Receptors originate from a human donor in good health. Each CDR3 is given without its conserved first and last residue.

TRBJ2-3	TRBV4-1	ASSRRGGRASTDTQY
TRBJ1-2	TRBV6-5	ASRDTGGSGYT
TRBJ2-1	TRBV14	ASSPTGGTSVNEQF
TRBJ2-5	TRBV9	ASSVAAGQETQY
TRBJ2-1	TRBV5-6	ASSLRLAGRWDEQF
TRBJ2-1	TRBV5-4	ASSLEGQGALNEQF
TRBJ2-1	TRBV19	ASSIVGGSPVDEEF
TRBJ1-1	TRBV2	ASSGLRTEAF
TRBJ2-3	TRBV13	ASSFPSGIEPDTQY
TRBJ1-5	TRBV28	ASSSFPRSQGSNQPQH
TRBJ2-1	TRBV5-6	ASSLSLAGWGSYNEQF
TRBJ1-4	TRBV28	ASRRTGGGRQF
TRBJ1-6	TRBV4-2	ASSQEVGGGYINNSPLH
TRBJ1-4	TRBV7-9	ASSLAGALGEKLF
TRBJ2-7	TRBV5-1	ASSLADRGYEQY
TRBJ2-1	TRBV4-3	ASSQGWTTRYNEQF
TRBJ2-7	TRBV7-2	ASSLAGTGGPYERY
TRBJ2-2	TRBV28	ASGGFQGGTGELF
TRBJ2-7	TRBV7-8	ASSFRTVGLAGGPRAYEQY
TRBJ2-5	TRBV7-9	AAGGRYQETQY
TRBJ2-7	TRBV7-9	ASSLERREQY
TRBJ2-2	TRBV10-3	AISDGSGAWFGELF
TRBJ1-2	TRBV6-1	ASSEGRGPNYGYT
TRBJ2-1	TRBV5-5	ASIILAGGPGNEQF
TRBJ1-5	TRBV7-6	ASSPNMESSNQPQH
TRBJ2-1	TRBV4-2	ASSQDPHGGDEQF
TRBJ1-6	TRBV20-1	SARVNSPLH
TRBJ2-3	TRBV25-1	ASSEGGLASTDTQY
TRBJ1-2	TRBV28	ASSLVGLNYGYT
TRBJ2-2	TRBV4-2	ASSLTETPNTGELF
TRBJ2-1	TRBV29-1	SVKWREGGSYNEQF
TRBJ2-1	TRBV19	ASTPGLPRSNEQF
TRBJ1-1	TRBV10-3	AISDQGANTEAF
TRBJ2-3	TRBV6-5	ASRGLGDTDTQY
TRBJ2-1	TRBV10-2	ASSDPLGLAGQSGSYNEQF
TRBJ1-2	TRBV6-1	ASSAQGAGYGYT
TRBJ2-1	TRBV4-3	ASSPDSRSYNEQF
TRBJ1-6	TRBV27	ASSLRSNSPLH
TRBJ2-6	TRBV5-1	ASSFGAGANVLT
TRBJ2-6	TRBV28	ASSLPVVGANVLT
TRBJ2-7	TRBV5-1	ASSLAGAEYYEQY
TRBJ1-5	TRBV7-9	ASSQEANQPQH
TRBJ2-7	TRBV13	ASSTGLPYEQY
TRBJ2-1	TRBV6-6	ASSRGGSPTYEQF
TRBJ1-3	TRBV9	ASSALTGGTGNTIY
TRBJ2-7	TRBV7-8	AITQQRGPPDEQY
TRBJ1-5	TRBV6-1	ASSTVTEAQPQH
TRBJ2-1	TRBV7-3	ASSSPGLGKDNEQF
TRBJ1-3	TRBV5-4	ASSLLGRGNTIY
TRBJ2-1	TRBV5-1	ASSSSTSGNNEQF
TRBJ1-5	TRBV4-1	ASSPGLARQGTNQPQH
TRBJ2-2	TRBV2	ASRVQGGELF
TRBJ2-2	TRBV18	ASSRYRTGTRSGELF
TRBJ2-7	TRBV28	ASRAARTLH
TRBJ2-7	TRBV25-1	ASSGHGTNYEQY
TRBJ2-7	TRBV5-5	ASSFMSYRTYEQY